What follows are 12 T cell receptor beta chains derived from one specimen sequenced in a study of blood T cell repertoires in COVID-19. Measured with immunoSEQ multiplex PCR; TCRdb has only the in-frame clones, and not every one. The table lists under 300,000 clones, about four fifths of them singletons, with roughly 3.1% in the top ten. Sample: PBMCs or T cells enriched from blood (not recorded which). The receptors were sampled from a man aged 50 to 59 who had recovered from COVID-19.

This chain uses TRBV10-2 with TRBJ2-1; a weak D match, TRBD2 (5 bases). Germline CDR1 WSHSY, CDR2 SAAADI. V lost 4 bases and J 7 bases, leaving 14 bases between the germline ends. The CDR3 runs to 14 residues. The CDR3 region has the DNA TGCGCCAGCAGTGGTACCGGAGGCAAGAATGAGCAGTTCTTC. Translated, it gives CASSGTGGKNEQFF.

This clone was found a few times. The genes are TRBV5-1 and TRBJ1-4, with TRBD1 matching over 12 bases. The germline V gene encodes CDR1 SGHRS and CDR2 YFSETQ. The CDR3 covers 18 residues. J was trimmed by 3 bases and V by 2 bases; bases with no gene match: 8. The CDR3 coding sequence is TGCGCCAGCAGCTTAGGGGACAGGGGGCCTTTAGCTAATGAAAAACTGTTTTTT. Translated: CASSLGDRGPLANEKLFF.

The gene calls are TRBV23-1 and TRBJ1-5; D gene ambiguous. TRBV23-1 falls under the ORF class, with uncertain function. The CDR3 is 13 residues long. V was cut by 4 bases and J by 5 bases, with 9 bases left in between. The CDR3 sequence: CASSRAVDQPQHF. In DNA, the CDR3 is TGCGCCAGCAGTCGTGCAGTCGATCAGCCCCAGCATTTT.

This clone was picked up one time. This rearrangement joins TRBV10-2 to TRBJ1-1; 10 bases align to TRBD1. The germline V gene has CDR1 WSHSY and CDR2 SAAADI. V trimming: 5 bases; J trimming: 5 bases; junction bases outside the gene matches: 2. This CDR3 has 13 residues. CDR3 DNA sequence: TGCGCCAGCAGTAGGGACAGGGGTACTGAAGCTTTCTTT. Protein product: CASSRDRGTEAFF.

The chain carries TRBV27 and TRBJ1-2; D remains unclear. Germline lookup yields CDR1 MNHEY and CDR2 SMNVEV (reference sequence). V dropped 5 bases and J dropped 0 bases, with 7 bases sitting between them. This CDR3 comprises 13 residues. The CDR3 spells CASSTTANYGYTF. The CDR3 DNA reads as TGTGCCAGCAGTACCACAGCTAACTATGGCTACACCTTC.

The rearrangement uses TRBV7-3 and TRBJ2-7, with a possible D match to TRBD2 (6 bases). The CDR3 length is 13 residues. The germline gives CDR1 SGHTA, CDR2 FQGTGA. V lost 5 bases to trimming and J lost 6 bases, with 14 bases between them. Here the CDR3 reads CASSPGLSSEQYF. CDR3 nucleotide sequence: TGTGCCAGCAGCCCGGGACTGTCATCCGAGCAGTACTTC.

This clone was detected only once. The chain couples TRBV27 to TRBJ2-3; 9 bases align to TRBD2. The V gene's germline CDR1 is MNHEY and CDR2 SMNVEV (reference sequence). With V trimmed by 2 bases and J by 5 bases, 5 bases remained unmatched. The CDR3 has 15 residues. CDR3 in amino acids: CASSLRAGGIDTQYF. In DNA form, the CDR3 reads TGTGCCAGCAGTTTAAGGGCGGGGGGGATAGATACGCAGTATTTT.

The sample holds a few counts of this clone. The genes are TRBV7-9 and TRBJ1-2, with no clear D. CDR1 and CDR2 from the germline V gene are SEHNR and FQNEAQ (reference sequence). The CDR3 is 13 residues long. V lost 4 bases, J lost 1 base, and 7 bases lay in between. The CDR3 DNA reads as TGTGCCAGCAGCTCGGGGATTAACTATGGCTACACCTTC. As protein: CASSSGINYGYTF.

The V and J genes are TRBV9 and TRBJ2-7; TRBD2 agrees at 8 bases. V gave up 2 bases and J gave up 6 bases; unmatched junction bases: 7. The CDR3 loop spans 14 amino acids. Per the germline V gene, CDR1 is SGDLS and CDR2 is YYNGEE. CDR3 residues: CASSVRGLAGEQYF. For the CDR3, the DNA is TGTGCCAGCAGCGTGAGAGGACTAGCCGGCGAGCAGTACTTC.

The chain couples TRBV7-2 to TRBJ2-4; D is undetermined. The CDR3 extends over 14 amino acids. Germline CDR1 is SGHTA and CDR2 is FQGNSA. V was cut by 8 bases and J by 3 bases, with 14 bases left in between. DNA of the CDR3: TGTGCCAGCCGCCCACCGAGAAGCAAAAACATTCAGTACTTC. Its translation: CASRPPRSKNIQYF. Variable domain in full (rest from reference TRBV7-2 and TRBJ2-4): GAGVSQSPSNKVTEKGKDVELRCDPISGHTALYWYRQSLGQGLEFLIYFQGNSAPDKSGLPSDRFSAERTGGSVSTLTIQRTQQEDSAVYLCASRPPRSKNIQYFGAGTRLSVL.

The chain combines TRBV6-1 with TRBJ2-3; perhaps TRBD1 as D (6 bases). Trimming removed 1 base from V and 2 bases from J, with 13 bases in between. The germline CDR1 and CDR2 sequences are MNHNS and SASEGT. The CDR3 is 16 residues long. The CDR3 DNA sequence: TGTGCCAGCAGTGAAGACAGGGTGAGGCCCACAGATACGCAGTATTTT. Amino acids: CASSEDRVRPTDTQYF.

This clone was counted a few times. The V gene is TRBV7-9, the J gene TRBJ1-6, with D tentatively TRBD1 (6 bases). This CDR3 spans 16 amino acids. V was cut by 5 bases and J by 8 bases, with 19 bases left in between. Germline V lookup: CDR1 SEHNR, CDR2 FQNEAQ (reference sequence). The CDR3 spells CASSPWETGFHSPLHF. DNA of the CDR3: TGTGCCAGCAGCCCGTGGGAAACAGGGTTCCATTCACCCCTCCACTTT.